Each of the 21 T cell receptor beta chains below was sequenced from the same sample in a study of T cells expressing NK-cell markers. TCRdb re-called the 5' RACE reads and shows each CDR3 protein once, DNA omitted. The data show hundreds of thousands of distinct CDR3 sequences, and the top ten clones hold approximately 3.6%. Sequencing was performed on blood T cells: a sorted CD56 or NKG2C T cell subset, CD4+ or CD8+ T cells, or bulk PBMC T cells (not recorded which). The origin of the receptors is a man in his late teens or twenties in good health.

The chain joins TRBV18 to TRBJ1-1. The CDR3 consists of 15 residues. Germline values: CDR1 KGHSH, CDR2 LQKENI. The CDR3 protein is CASSTHWGLSTEAFF.

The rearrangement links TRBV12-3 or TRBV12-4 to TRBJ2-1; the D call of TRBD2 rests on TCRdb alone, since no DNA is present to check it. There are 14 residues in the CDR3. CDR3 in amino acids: CASSPLAGENEQFF.

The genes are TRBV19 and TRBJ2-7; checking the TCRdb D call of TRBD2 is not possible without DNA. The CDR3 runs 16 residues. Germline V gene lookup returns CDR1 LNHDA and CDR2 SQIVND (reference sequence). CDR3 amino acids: CASSIDVTAGLYEQYF.

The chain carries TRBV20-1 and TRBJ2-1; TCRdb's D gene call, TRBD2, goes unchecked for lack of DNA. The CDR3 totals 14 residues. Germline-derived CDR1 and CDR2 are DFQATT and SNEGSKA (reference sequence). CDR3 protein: CSARAGGSYNEQFF.

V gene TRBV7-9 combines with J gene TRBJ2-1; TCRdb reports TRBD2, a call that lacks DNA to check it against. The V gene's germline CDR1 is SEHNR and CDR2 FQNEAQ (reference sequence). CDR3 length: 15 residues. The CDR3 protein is CASSPPTGATLEQFF.

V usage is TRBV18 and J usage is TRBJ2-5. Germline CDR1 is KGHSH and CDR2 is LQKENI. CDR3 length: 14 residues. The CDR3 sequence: CASSPSIQKETQYF.

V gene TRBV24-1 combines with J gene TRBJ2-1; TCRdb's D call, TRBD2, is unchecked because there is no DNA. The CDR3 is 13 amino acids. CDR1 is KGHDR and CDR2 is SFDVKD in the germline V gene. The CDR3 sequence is CATSETSGRAEFF.

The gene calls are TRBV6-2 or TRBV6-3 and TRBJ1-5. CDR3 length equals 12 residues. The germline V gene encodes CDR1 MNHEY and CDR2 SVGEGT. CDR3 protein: CAGGPDNQPQHF.

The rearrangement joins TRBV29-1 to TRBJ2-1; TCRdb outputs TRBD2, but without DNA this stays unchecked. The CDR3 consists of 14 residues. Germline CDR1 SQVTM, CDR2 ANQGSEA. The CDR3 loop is CSVESSGALAEQFF.

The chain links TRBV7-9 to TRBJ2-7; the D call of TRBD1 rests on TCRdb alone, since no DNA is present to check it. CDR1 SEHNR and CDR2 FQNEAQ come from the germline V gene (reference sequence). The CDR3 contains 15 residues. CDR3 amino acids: CASSYAGQGVYEQYF.

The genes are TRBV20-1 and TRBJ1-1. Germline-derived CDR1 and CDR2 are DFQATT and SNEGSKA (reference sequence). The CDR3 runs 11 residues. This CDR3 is CSAKDRLEAFF.

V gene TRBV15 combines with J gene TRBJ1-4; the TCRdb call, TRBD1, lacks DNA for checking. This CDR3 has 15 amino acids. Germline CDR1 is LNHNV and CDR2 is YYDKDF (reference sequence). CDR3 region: CATSRGGTVNEKLFF.

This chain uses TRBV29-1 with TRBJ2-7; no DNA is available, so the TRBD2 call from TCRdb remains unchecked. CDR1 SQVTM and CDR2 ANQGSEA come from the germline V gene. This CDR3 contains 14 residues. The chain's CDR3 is CSVERLAGPYEQYF.

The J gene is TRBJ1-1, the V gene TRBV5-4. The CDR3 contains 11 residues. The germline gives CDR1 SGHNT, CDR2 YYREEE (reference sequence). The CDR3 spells CASSLEGNAFF.

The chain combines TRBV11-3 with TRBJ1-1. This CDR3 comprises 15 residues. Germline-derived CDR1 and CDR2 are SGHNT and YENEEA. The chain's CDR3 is CASSSLGQTNTEAFF.

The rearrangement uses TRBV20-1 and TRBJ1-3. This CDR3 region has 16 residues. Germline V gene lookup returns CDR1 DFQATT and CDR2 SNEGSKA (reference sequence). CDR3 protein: CSARDYKEGSGNTIYF.

The CDR3 is CAWRAAEHEQFF. This chain links TRBV30 with TRBJ2-1; TCRdb outputs TRBD2, but without DNA this stays unchecked. CDR1 and CDR2 from the germline V gene are GTSNPN and SVGIG (reference sequence). There are 12 residues in the CDR3.

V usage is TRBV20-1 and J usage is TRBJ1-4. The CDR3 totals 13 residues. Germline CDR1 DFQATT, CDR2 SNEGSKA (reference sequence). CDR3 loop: CSATGQTNEKLFF.

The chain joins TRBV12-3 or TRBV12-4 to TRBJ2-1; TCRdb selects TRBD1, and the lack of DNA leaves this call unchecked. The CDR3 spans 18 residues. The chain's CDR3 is CASSPLWTGIASYNEQFF.

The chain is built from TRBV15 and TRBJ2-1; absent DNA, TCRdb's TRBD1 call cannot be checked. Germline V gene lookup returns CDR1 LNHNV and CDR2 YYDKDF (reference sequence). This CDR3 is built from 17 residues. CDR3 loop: CATSRDRGFSSYNEQFF.

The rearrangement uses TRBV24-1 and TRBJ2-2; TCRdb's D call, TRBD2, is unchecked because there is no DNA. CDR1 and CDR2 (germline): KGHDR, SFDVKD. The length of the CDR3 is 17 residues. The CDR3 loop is CATSINGGTSNTGELFF.